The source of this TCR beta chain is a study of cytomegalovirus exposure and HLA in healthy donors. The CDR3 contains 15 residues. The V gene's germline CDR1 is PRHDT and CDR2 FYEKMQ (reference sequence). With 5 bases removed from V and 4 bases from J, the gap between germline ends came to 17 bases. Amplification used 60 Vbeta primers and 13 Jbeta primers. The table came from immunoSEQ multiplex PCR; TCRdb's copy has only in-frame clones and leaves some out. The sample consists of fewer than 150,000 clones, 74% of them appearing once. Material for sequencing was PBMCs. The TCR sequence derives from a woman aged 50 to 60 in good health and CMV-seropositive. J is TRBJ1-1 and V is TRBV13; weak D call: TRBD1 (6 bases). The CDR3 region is CASSLRGAPVTEAFF. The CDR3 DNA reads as TGTGCCAGCAGCCTGCGGGGGGCCCCGGTCACTGAAGCTTTCTTT.